The sample holds one count of the clone carrying this T cell receptor (beta chain). Its target is unknown. The table came from immunoSEQ multiplex PCR; TCRdb's copy has only in-frame clones and leaves some out. The sample contains roughly 60,000 clones, roughly 83% of which appear only once. The data derive from a study of OX40 agonist ivuxolimab in advanced cancers. Study as a whole: Patients in the trial were receiving intravenous ivuxolimab every 2 weeks, at doses of 0.01 to 10 mg/kg. Treatment received earlier with anti-PD-1, anti-PD-L1 or anti-CTLA-4 agents was allowed, and under 50% had some. Each dose-escalation patient presented with hepatocellular carcinoma, melanoma, renal cell or head and neck cancer. Study-level results: Among T cells, CD8+ cells averaged more expanded clones than CD4+ cells.

Trimming left V 4 bases short and J 4 bases short, with 20 bases between. The V gene's germline CDR1 is MNHEY and CDR2 SMNVEV (reference sequence). CDR3 length equals 17 residues. The chain combines TRBV27 with TRBJ2-1, with D perhaps matching TRBD2 (6 bases). The TCR comes from an adult with an advanced solid tumor such as melanoma, head and neck, liver or kidney cancer. The specimen comprised CD4+ or CD8+ T cells sorted from blood, sampled in a trial of the OX40 agonist ivuxolimab. CDR3 in DNA: TGTGCCAGCAGTTCCTATCTAGCGTCAGCCTCGTACAATGAGCAGTTCTTC. Translated, it gives CASSSYLASASYNEQFF.